The T cell receptor (beta chain) under discussion was sequenced for a study of cytomegalovirus exposure and HLA in healthy donors. Study-wide points: The authors confirmed in vitro that three CMV-associated chains were specific for CMV antigens. Later, an analysis showed that TCR beta chains associated with HLA were more clonally expanded than others that were equally common. Reportedly, TCR beta sequences accurately predicted HLA-A and HLA-B alleles in most subjects.

PCR primers comprised 60 Vbeta and 13 Jbeta primers. TCRdb keeps only in-frame clones here, not all; method: immunoSEQ multiplex PCR. The table shows over 100,000 clones, with roughly 9.6% occurring only once. Germline assignment: CDR1 SGHRS and CDR2 YFSETQ. Trimming removed 0 bases at V and 0 bases at J, with 9 bases between. This CDR3 contains 15 residues. Notes on this clone: What it binds is not known.

The sequence derives from a woman aged 40 to 50 in good health and CMV-seropositive. The sequenced material came from PBMCs. The V gene is TRBV5-1, the J gene TRBJ1-1; D not certain. For the CDR3, the DNA is TGCGCCAGCAGCTTGGCCGGGTCCCTGAACACTGAAGCTTTCTTT. Translating gives CASSLAGSLNTEAFF.